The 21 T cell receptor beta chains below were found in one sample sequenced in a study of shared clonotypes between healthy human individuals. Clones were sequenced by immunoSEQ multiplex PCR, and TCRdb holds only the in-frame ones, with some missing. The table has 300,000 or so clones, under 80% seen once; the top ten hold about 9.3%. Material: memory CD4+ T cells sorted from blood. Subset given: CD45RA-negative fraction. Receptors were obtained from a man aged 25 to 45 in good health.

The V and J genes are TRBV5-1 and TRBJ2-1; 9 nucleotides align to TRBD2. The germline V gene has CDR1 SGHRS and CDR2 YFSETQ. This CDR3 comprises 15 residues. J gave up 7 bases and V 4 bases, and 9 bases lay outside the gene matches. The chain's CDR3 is CASSPRVSGSNEQFF. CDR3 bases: TGCGCCAGCAGCCCGCGTGTTAGCGGGAGTAATGAGCAGTTCTTC.

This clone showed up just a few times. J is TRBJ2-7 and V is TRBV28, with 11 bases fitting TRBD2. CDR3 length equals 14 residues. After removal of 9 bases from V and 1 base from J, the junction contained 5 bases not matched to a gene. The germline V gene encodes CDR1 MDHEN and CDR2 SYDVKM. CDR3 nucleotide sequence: TGTGCCAGTAGACTAGCGGGATCTTCCTACGAGCAGTACTTC. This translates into CASRLAGSSYEQYF.

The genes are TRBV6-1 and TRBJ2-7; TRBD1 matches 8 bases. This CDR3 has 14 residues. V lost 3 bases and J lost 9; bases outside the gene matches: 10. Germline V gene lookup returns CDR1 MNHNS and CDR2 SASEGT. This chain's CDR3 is CASSDRGQAAPQYF. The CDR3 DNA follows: TGTGCCAGCAGTGATAGGGGACAGGCCGCCCCGCAGTACTTC.

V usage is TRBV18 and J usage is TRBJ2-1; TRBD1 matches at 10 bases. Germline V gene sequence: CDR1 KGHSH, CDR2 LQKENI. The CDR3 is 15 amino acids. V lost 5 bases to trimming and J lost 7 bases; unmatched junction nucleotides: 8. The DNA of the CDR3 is TGTGCCAGCTCAACGGACAGGGGGAGTTGGAATGAGCAGTTCTTC. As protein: CASSTDRGSWNEQFF.

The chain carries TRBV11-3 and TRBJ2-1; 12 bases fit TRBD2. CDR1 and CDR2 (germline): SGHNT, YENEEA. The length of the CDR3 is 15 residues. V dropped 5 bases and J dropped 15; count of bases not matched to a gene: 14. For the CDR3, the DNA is TGTGCCAGCAGCCAAGGAAGCCTAGCGGGAGGGTTTCTGTTCTTC. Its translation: CASSQGSLAGGFLFF.

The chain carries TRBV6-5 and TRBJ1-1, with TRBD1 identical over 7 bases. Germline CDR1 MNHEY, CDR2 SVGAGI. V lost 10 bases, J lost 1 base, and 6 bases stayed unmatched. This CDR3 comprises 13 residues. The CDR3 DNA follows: TGTGCCACCGTCGACAGGGCGAACACTGAAGCTTTCTTT. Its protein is CATVDRANTEAFF.

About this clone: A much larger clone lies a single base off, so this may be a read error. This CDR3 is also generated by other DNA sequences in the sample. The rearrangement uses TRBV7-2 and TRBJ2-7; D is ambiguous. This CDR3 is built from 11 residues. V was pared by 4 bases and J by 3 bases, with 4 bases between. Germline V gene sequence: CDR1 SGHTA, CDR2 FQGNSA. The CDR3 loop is CASSSYYEQYF. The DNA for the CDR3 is TGTGCCAGCAGCTCCTACTACGAGCAGTACTTC.

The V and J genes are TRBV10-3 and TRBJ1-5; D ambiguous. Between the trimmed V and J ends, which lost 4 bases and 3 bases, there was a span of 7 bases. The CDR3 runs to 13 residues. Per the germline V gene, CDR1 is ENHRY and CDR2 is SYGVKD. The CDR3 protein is CAISVQPNQPQHF. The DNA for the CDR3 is TGTGCCATCAGTGTGCAGCCCAATCAGCCCCAGCATTTT.

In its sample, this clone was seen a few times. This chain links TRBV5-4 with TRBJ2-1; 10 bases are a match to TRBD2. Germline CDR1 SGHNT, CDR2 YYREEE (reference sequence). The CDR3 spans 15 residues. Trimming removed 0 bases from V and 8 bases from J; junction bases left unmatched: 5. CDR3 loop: CASSLVSSGSDEQFF. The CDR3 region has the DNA TGTGCCAGCAGCTTGGTATCTAGCGGGAGTGATGAGCAGTTCTTC.

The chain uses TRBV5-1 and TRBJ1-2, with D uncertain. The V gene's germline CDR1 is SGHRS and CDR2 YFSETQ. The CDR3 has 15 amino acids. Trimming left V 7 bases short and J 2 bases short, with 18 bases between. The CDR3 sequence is CASGIGATQNYGYTF. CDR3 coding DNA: TGCGCCAGCGGCATCGGCGCTACCCAAAACTATGGCTACACCTTC. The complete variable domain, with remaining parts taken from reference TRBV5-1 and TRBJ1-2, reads KAGVTQTPRYLIKTRGQQVTLSCSPISGHRSVSWYQQTPGQGLQFLFEYFSETQRNKGNFPGRFSGRQFSNSRSEMNVSTLELGDSALYLCASGIGATQNYGYTFGSGTRLTVV.

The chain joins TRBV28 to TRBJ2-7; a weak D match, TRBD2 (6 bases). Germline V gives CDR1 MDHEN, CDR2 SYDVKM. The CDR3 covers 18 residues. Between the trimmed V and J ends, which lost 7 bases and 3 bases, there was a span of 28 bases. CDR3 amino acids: CASTQSRGAAGLIYEQYF. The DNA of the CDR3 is TGTGCCAGCACCCAGTCGCGAGGGGCTGCGGGACTTATCTACGAGCAGTACTTC.

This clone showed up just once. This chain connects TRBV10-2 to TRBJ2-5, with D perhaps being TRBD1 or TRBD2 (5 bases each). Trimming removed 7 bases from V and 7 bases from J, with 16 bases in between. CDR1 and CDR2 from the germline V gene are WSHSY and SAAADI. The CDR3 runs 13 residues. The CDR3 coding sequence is TGCGCCAGCATTTCCCCGGGACGGGGGACCCAGTACTTC. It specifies CASISPGRGTQYF.

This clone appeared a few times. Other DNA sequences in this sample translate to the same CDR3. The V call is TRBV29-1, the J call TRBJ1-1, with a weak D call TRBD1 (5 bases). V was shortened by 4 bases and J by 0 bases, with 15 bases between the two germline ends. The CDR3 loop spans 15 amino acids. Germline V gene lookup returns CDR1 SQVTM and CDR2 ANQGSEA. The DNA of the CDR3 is TGCAGCGTTGGGGCAGGGTGGGGAATGAACACTGAAGCTTTCTTT. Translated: CSVGAGWGMNTEAFF.

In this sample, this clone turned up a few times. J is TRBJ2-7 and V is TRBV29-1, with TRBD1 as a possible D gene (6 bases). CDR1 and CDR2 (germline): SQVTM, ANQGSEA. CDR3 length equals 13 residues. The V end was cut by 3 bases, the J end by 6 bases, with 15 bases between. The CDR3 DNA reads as TGCAGCGTTGATCTAGGGGGTAGGGGCGAGCAGTACTTC. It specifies CSVDLGGRGEQYF.

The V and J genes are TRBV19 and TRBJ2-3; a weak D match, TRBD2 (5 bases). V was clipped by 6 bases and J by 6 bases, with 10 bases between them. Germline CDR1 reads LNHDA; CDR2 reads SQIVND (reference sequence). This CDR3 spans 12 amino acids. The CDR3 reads CASRPRGDTQYF. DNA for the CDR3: TGTGCCAGTAGACCTAGAGGGGATACGCAGTATTTT.

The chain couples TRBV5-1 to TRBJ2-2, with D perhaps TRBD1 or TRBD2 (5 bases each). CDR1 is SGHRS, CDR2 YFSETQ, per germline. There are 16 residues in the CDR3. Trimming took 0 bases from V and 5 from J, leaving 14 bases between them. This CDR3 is CASSLGGASWTGELFF. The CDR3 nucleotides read TGCGCCAGCAGCTTGGGAGGGGCAAGTTGGACCGGGGAGCTGTTTTTT.

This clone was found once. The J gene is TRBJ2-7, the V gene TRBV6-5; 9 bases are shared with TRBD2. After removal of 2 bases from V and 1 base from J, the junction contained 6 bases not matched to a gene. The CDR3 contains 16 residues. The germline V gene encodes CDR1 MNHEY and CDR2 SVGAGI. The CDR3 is CASSYGGGRGSYEQYF. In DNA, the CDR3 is TGTGCCAGCAGTTACGGGGGCGGGAGGGGTTCCTACGAGCAGTACTTC.

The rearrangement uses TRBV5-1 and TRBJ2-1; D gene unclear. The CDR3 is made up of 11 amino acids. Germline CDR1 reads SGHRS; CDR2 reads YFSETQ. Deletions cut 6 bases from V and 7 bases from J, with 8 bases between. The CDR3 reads CASKWLNEQFF. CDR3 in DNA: TGCGCCAGCAAGTGGTTAAATGAGCAGTTCTTC.

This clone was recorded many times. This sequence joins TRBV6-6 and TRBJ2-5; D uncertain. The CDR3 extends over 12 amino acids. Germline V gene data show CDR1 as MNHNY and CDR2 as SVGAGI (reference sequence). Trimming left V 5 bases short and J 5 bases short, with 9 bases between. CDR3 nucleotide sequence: TGTGCCAGCAGTCGACATCCGGAGACCCAGTACTTC. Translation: CASSRHPETQYF.

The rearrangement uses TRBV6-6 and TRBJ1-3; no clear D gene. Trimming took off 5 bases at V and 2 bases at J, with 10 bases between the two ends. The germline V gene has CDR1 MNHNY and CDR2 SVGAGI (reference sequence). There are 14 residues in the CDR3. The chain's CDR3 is CASSVSGTGNTIYF. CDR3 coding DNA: TGTGCCAGCAGTGTATCAGGCACTGGAAACACCATATATTTT.

CDR3 DNA: TGTGCCAGCAGCTCCCGGACAGCGAACACTGAAGCTTTCTTT. Translation gives CASSSRTANTEAFF. The chain carries TRBV7-2 and TRBJ1-1; TRBD1 might be the D (6 bases). Trimming left V 4 bases short and J 1 base short, with 10 bases between. This CDR3 comprises 14 residues. Germline values: CDR1 SGHTA, CDR2 FQGNSA.